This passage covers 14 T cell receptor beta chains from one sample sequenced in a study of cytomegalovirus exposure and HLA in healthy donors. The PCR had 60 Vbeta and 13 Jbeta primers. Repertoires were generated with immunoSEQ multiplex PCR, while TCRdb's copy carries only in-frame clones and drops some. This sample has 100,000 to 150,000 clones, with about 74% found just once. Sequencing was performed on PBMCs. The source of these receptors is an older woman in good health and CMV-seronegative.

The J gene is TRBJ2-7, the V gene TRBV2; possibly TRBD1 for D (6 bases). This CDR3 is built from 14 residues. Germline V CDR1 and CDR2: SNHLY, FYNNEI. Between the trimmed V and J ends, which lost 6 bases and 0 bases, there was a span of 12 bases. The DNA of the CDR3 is TGTGCCAGCAGGATGACAGGCCGCTCCTACGAGCAGTACTTC. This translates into CASRMTGRSYEQYF.

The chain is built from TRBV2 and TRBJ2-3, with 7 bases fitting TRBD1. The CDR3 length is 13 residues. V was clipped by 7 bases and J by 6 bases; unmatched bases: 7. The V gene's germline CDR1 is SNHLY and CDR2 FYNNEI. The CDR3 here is CASKTGWSDTQYF. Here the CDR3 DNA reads TGTGCCAGCAAGACAGGGTGGTCGGATACGCAGTATTTT.

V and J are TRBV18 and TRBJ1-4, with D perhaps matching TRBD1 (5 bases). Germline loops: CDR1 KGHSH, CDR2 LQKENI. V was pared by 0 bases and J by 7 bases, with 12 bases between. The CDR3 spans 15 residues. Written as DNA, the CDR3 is TGTGCCAGCTCACCACCCGGACACTCGACTGAAAAACTGTTTTTT. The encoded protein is CASSPPGHSTEKLFF.

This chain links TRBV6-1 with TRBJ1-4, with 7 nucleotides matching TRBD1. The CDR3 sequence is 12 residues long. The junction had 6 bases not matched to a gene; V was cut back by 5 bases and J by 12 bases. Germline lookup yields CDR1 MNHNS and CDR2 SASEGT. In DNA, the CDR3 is TGTGCCAGCAGTAGACACAGGGGTCAACTGTTTTTT. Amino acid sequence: CASSRHRGQLFF.

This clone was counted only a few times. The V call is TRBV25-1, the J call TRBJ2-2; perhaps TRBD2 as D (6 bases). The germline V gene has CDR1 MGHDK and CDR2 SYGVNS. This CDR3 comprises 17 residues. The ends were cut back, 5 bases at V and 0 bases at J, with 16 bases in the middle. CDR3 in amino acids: CASSKAGTVSNTGELFF. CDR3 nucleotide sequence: TGTGCCAGCAGTAAGGCGGGGACGGTGTCGAACACCGGGGAGCTGTTTTTT. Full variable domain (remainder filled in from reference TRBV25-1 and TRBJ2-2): EADIYQTPRYLVIGTGKKITLECSQTMGHDKMYWYQQDPGMELHLIHYSYGVNSTEKGDLSSESTVSRIRTEHFPLTLESARPSHTSQYLCASSKAGTVSNTGELFFGEGSRLTVL.

The CDR3 bases are TGTGCCAGCAGCTTGTGGGGGGGGTCCACTGAAGCTTTCTTT. Translated, it gives CASSLWGGSTEAFF. The J gene is TRBJ1-1, the V gene TRBV5-6; the D gene is possibly TRBD1 (5 bases). Germline CDR1 SGHDT, CDR2 YYEEEE. This CDR3 spans 14 amino acids. V gave up 1 base and J gave up 4 bases, with 11 bases separating them.

The CDR3 sequence: CASSTTGGNEKLFF. The CDR3 DNA follows: TGCGCCAGCAGCACCACAGGGGGTAATGAAAAACTGTTTTTT. The chain employs TRBV5-1 and TRBJ1-4; 8 bases map to TRBD1. V was pared by 4 bases and J by 4 bases, with 3 bases of the junction left unmatched. The CDR3 contains 14 residues. From germline, CDR1 is SGHRS and CDR2 YFSETQ.

CDR3: CASSSFYEQYF. DNA for the CDR3: TGTGCCAGCAGTTCATTCTACGAGCAGTACTTC. The gene calls are TRBV28 and TRBJ2-7; D gene unclear. CDR3 size: 11 residues. V lost 4 bases and J 3 bases, leaving 4 bases between the germline ends. Germline assignment: CDR1 MDHEN and CDR2 SYDVKM.

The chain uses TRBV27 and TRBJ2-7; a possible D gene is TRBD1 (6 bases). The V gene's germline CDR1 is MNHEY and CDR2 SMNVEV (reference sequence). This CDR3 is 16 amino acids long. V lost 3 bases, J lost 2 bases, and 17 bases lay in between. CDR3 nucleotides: TGTGCCAGCAGTTTTATCGGAGCAGGGGAAACCTACGAGCAGTACTTC. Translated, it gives CASSFIGAGETYEQYF.

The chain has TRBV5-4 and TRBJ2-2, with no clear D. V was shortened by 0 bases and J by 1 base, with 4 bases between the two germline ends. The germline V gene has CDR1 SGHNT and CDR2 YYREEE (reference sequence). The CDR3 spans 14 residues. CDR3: CASSLGQNTGELFF. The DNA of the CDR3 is TGTGCCAGCAGCTTGGGACAGAACACCGGGGAGCTGTTTTTT.

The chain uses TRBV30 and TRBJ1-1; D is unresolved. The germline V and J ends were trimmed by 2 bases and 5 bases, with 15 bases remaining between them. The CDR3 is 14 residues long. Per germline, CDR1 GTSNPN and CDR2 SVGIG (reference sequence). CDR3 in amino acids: CAWSTWIMRTEAFF. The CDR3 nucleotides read TGTGCCTGGAGTACCTGGATAATGAGGACTGAAGCTTTCTTT.

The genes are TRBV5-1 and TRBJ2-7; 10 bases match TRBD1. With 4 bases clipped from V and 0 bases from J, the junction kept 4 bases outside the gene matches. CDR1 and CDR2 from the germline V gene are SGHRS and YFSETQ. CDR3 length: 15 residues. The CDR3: CASSRGQGTSYEQYF. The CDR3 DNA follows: TGCGCCAGCAGCAGGGGACAGGGGACCTCCTACGAGCAGTACTTC.

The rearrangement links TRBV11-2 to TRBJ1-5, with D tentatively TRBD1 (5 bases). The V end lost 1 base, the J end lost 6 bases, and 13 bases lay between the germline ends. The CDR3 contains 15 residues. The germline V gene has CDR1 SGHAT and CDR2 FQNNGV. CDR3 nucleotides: TGTGCCAGCAGCTTAGTGGGGGGGGAGGGTCAGCCCCAGCATTTT. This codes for CASSLVGGEGQPQHF.

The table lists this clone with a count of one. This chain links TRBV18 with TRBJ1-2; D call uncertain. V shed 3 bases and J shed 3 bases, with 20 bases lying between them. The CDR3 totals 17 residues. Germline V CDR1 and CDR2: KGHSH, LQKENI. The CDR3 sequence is CASSPLVGSGQDYGYTF. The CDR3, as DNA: TGTGCCAGCTCACCCCTGGTCGGGAGCGGTCAGGACTATGGCTACACCTTC.